This TCR beta chain originates from a study of T cells in Graves' hyperthyroidism and ophthalmopathy. Study results and caveats: Most expanded thyroid clonotypes above 0.001 recurred in blood.

Germline V gives CDR1 LNHNV, CDR2 YYDKDF (reference sequence). Unmatched junction bases numbered 2, after V lost 5 bases and J lost 1 base. There are 14 residues in the CDR3. This clonotype has only a few counts. The antigen is undetermined. A Clinical Activity Score of at least 3, a NOSPECS grade of at least 4 and a duration under 3 months were recorded in the ophthalmopathy patients. Uncontrolled infections, other autoimmune diseases, pregnancy or lactation led to exclusion of patients. PBMCs were obtained from 10 ml fresh peripheral blood. Amplified regions were TCR beta CDR3 sequences from RNA transcripts. The HTBI primer set was used in a first-round RT-PCR of the TCR CDR3. TCRdb re-called the multiplex PCR reads through MiXCR, storing one row per CDR3 protein. The sample consists of 300,000 to 400,000 distinct CDR3 sequences, about a fifth of them appearing once.

The sequenced sample was blood. The chain employs TRBV15 and TRBJ2-3; 8 nucleotides align to TRBD2. The clonotype comes from a man aged 18-30 years with Graves' ophthalmopathy. For the CDR3, the DNA is TGTGCCACCAGCCCGGGGGGGGGCACAGATACGCAGTATTTT. Translation: CATSPGGGTDTQYF.